One sample yielded the 20 T cell receptor beta chains listed below, sequenced in a study of molecular identifiers for immune sequencing clone quantification (dated by TCRdb to the late 2010s). The library relied on PCR. Sequenced using an Illumina HiSeq 4000. TCRdb handled the public reads itself, with Q25 trimming in fastp and clone calling in MiXCR, and kept productive beta chains. All rows with the same CDR3 protein become a single entry with the most common DNA and genes. The sample table lists 62,000 or so distinct CDR3 sequences, around 18% of them with a count of one. The ten most abundant clones make up about 1.5% of the sample. What was sequenced was naive CD8+ T cells from blood, with Jurkat cell RNA spiked in. Taken with the paper, the label for cell subset or site translates to: FACS-sorted CD8+CD4-CCR7+CD45RA+ naive T cells. These receptor sequences come from a human donor in good health. Some libraries in this study had Jurkat cell RNA spiked in.

This clonotype was seen many times. J is TRBJ2-7 and V is TRBV4-1, with 11 bases lining up with TRBD2. This CDR3 comprises 17 residues. The ends lost 3 bases at V and 2 bases at J; junction bases unmatched: 9. Germline V gene sequence: CDR1 MGHRA, CDR2 YSYEKL. DNA for the CDR3: TGCGCCAGCAGCCAGTTTCCTTTAGCGGGAGGGACCTACGAGCAGTACTTC. Residues: CASSQFPLAGGTYEQYF.

In its sample, this clonotype was seen many times. This sequence joins TRBV5-1 and TRBJ2-7, with TRBD2 matching over 13 bases. Germline V lookup: CDR1 SGHRS, CDR2 YFSETQ. The CDR3 length is 17 residues. J lost 0 bases, V lost 4 bases, and 7 bases had no gene match. CDR3 sequence: CASSQEGTSGVSYEQYF. CDR3 coding DNA: TGCGCCAGCAGCCAGGAGGGGACTAGCGGGGTCTCCTACGAGCAGTACTTC.

This clonotype was detected many times. The V and J genes are TRBV4-2 and TRBJ2-1; tentatively, D is TRBD2 (5 bases). There are 20 residues in the CDR3. Germline V CDR1 and CDR2: LGHNA, YNFKEQ. V lost 0 bases, J lost 0 bases, and 21 bases lay in between. CDR3 region: CASSQDLLAELQSSYNEQFF. In nucleotides, the CDR3 is TGTGCCAGCAGCCAAGATCTCCTAGCCGAACTACAAAGCTCCTACAATGAGCAGTTCTTC.

Points on this clonotype: This may stem from a read error, because a much larger clone lies one nucleotide away. The chain is built from TRBV28 and TRBJ2-5; D uncertain. Germline V lookup: CDR1 MDHEN, CDR2 SYDVKM. The CDR3 has 13 amino acids. DNA for the CDR3: TGTGCCAGCAGTTTTAAGGGCCAAGGGACCCAGTACTTC. Translating gives CASSFKGQGTQYF.

This chain links TRBV6-2 or TRBV6-3 with TRBJ2-1; 7 bases match TRBD2. V shed 3 bases, J shed 7 bases, and the junction held 6 bases outside the gene matches. Germline CDR1 is MNHEY and CDR2 is SVGEGT. The CDR3 sequence is 14 residues long. The CDR3 DNA reads TGTGCCAGCAGTTATGGGACTAAAGCTAATGAGCAGTTCTTC. This encodes CASSYGTKANEQFF.

This clonotype was observed many times. V usage is TRBV30 and J usage is TRBJ1-1, with D perhaps TRBD1 (6 bases). Trimming removed 0 bases at V and 10 bases at J, with 15 bases between. CDR3 length equals 13 residues. Germline CDR1 is GTSNPN and CDR2 is SVGIG (reference sequence). CDR3 bases: TGTGCCTGGAGTGTCGTGGACGGGGGGCGAGCTTTCTTT. This encodes CAWSVVDGGRAFF.

At least ten counts were recorded for this clonotype. The chain has TRBV4-1 and TRBJ2-7; D unclear. The CDR3 covers 15 residues. V lost 1 base to trimming and J lost 4 bases, with 14 bases between them. CDR1 is MGHRA, CDR2 YSYEKL, per germline. The CDR3 sequence: CASSQALAATYEQYF. The CDR3 coding sequence is TGCGCCAGCAGCCAAGCATTGGCGGCAACTTACGAGCAGTACTTC.

With respect to this clonotype: One base away lies a much larger clone, so this may be a sequencing read error. The rearrangement joins TRBV6-2 or TRBV6-3 to TRBJ2-1; 11 bases line up with TRBD2. CDR1 and CDR2 (germline): MNHEY, SVGEGT. CDR3 length: 18 amino acids. CDR3 amino acids: CVSSFTRATSGDYNEQFF. The CDR3 DNA follows: TGTGTCAGCAGTTTCACGCGAGCGACTAGCGGGGACTACAATGAGCAGTTCTTC.

The chain carries TRBV15 and TRBJ2-2; 10 bases fit TRBD1. The CDR3 contains 15 residues. The J segment lost 2 bases and the V segment lost 8 bases, leaving 5 bases of the junction unmatched. Germline loops: CDR1 LNHNV, CDR2 YYDKDF (reference sequence). CDR3 in amino acids: CATATTGGNTGELFF. CDR3 nucleotide sequence: TGTGCCACCGCCACGACAGGGGGCAACACCGGGGAGCTGTTTTTT.

This clonotype was observed at least ten times. The rearrangement joins TRBV2 to TRBJ2-3, with TRBD2 matching 7 bases. The V segment lost 9 bases and the J segment 5 bases; nucleotides outside the gene matches: 8. The length of the CDR3 is 13 residues. Germline values: CDR1 SNHLY, CDR2 FYNNEI. CDR3 sequence reads: CARSEVAGDTQYF. Here the CDR3 DNA reads TGTGCCAGGAGCGAGGTAGCGGGAGATACGCAGTATTTT.

V and J are TRBV12-3 or TRBV12-4 and TRBJ2-3; D is unclear. This CDR3 has 12 amino acids. Trimming took off 3 bases at V and 8 bases at J, with 9 bases between the two ends. The CDR3 region is CASSFDSGTQYF. In DNA form, the CDR3 reads TGTGCCAGCAGTTTCGATTCTGGTACGCAGTATTTT.

This clonotype was seen ten or more times. V gene TRBV13 combines with J gene TRBJ2-5, with D unclear. This CDR3 has 13 amino acids. V was clipped by 4 bases and J by 0 bases, with 6 bases between them. Germline CDR1 and CDR2: PRHDT and FYEKMQ (reference sequence). In DNA form, the CDR3 reads TGTGCCAGCAGCTCCGCCAACCAAGAGACCCAGTACTTC. This codes for CASSSANQETQYF.

For this clonotype: Just one base apart from a much larger clone, this may be a read error. The chain carries TRBV20-1 and TRBJ2-7; perhaps TRBD1 as D (6 bases). The CDR3 extends over 15 amino acids. Per the germline V gene, CDR1 is DFQATT and CDR2 is SNEGSKA (reference sequence). Trimming left V 4 bases short and J 2 bases short, with 18 bases between. The CDR3 sequence: CSAIPLTGDAYEQYF. The CDR3 region has the DNA TGCAGTGCTATACCCTTGACAGGAGATGCCTACGAGCAGTACTTC.

This clonotype came up a few times. In nucleotides, the CDR3 is TGTGCCAGCAGTTTAGTAGCGGGATCTCAAGAGACCCAGTACTTC. It is translated as CASSLVAGSQETQYF. The rearrangement joins TRBV27 to TRBJ2-5; the match to TRBD2 covers 8 bases. V gave up 2 bases and J gave up 2 bases; unmatched junction bases: 4. Germline V CDR1 and CDR2: MNHEY, SMNVEV (reference sequence). This CDR3 has 15 amino acids.

At least ten counts were recorded for this clonotype. The chain carries TRBV7-6 and TRBJ2-3; unclear D gene. V lost 5 bases, J lost 5 bases, and 11 bases lay in between. The CDR3 is 13 residues long. CDR1 and CDR2 (germline): SGHVS, FNYEAQ. The CDR3 spells CASSRIRVDTQYF. The CDR3 DNA sequence: TGTGCCAGCAGCCGCATTAGGGTAGATACGCAGTATTTT.

This clonotype was seen a handful of times. V usage is TRBV7-9 and J usage is TRBJ2-1, with TRBD2 matching 12 bases. Losses at the gene ends were 1 base for V and 1 base for J; bases not matched to a gene: 2. There are 17 residues in the CDR3. Germline loops: CDR1 SEHNR, CDR2 FQNEAQ (reference sequence). CDR3 amino acids: CASSLEGLAGSYNEQFF. Here the CDR3 DNA reads TGTGCCAGCAGCTTAGAGGGACTAGCGGGTTCCTACAATGAGCAGTTCTTC.

The sample holds one count of this clonotype. Germline and junction disagree at one end, which may indicate a read error. The gene calls are TRBV6-1 and TRBJ1-1, with unresolved D. The CDR3 consists of 15 residues. In germline, CDR1 is MNHNS, CDR2 SASEGT. The CDR3 loop reads CASSRSDRANTEAFF. The DNA for the CDR3 is TGTGCCAGCAGTAGGTCGGACCGAGCGAACACTGAAGCCTTCTTT.

This clonotype was seen many times. The gene calls are TRBV19 and TRBJ2-7, with a weak D call TRBD1 (6 bases). The CDR3 contains 18 residues. Trimming shortened V by 3 bases and J by 2 bases, and 23 bases separated the two germline ends. Germline CDR1 reads LNHDA; CDR2 reads SQIVND (reference sequence). The CDR3 is CASSIFGILQGIPYEQYF. CDR3 coding DNA: TGTGCCAGTAGTATCTTTGGCATACTCCAGGGGATCCCCTACGAGCAGTACTTC.

This clonotype was counted many times. The genes are TRBV6-6 and TRBJ2-7; D remains ambiguous. Per the germline V gene, CDR1 is MNHNY and CDR2 is SVGAGI (reference sequence). V lost 0 bases to trimming and J lost 3 bases, with 9 bases between them. CDR3 length equals 14 residues. CDR3 residues: CASSYSMPGYEQYF. The CDR3 DNA reads TGTGCCAGCAGTTACTCGATGCCGGGCTACGAGCAGTACTTC.

Note on this clonotype: Given a much more abundant clone one base away, this may be a read error. It is likely a read error, because the conserved phenylalanine at the end of the CDR3 is missing. The chain uses TRBV30 and TRBJ2-1; D is unclear. The CDR3 sequence is 12 residues long. Germline V gene data show CDR1 as GTSNPN and CDR2 as SVGIG (reference sequence). The ends were cut back, 6 bases at V and 5 bases at J, with 11 bases in the middle. As DNA, the CDR3 is TGTGCCTGTGACGAGCCTAACAATGAGCAGTTCCTC. As protein: CACDEPNNEQFL.